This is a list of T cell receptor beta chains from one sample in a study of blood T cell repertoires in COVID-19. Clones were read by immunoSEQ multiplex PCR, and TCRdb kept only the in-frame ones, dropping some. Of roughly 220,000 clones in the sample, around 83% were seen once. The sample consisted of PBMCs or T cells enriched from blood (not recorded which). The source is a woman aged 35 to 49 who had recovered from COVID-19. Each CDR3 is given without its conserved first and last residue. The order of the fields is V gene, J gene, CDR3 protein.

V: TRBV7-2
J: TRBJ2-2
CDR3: ASSLERRLF

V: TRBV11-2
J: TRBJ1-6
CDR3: ASSYTGGLSPLH

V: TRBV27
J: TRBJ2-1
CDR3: ASSLGRDNEQF

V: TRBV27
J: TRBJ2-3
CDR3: ATKRHLSTDTQY

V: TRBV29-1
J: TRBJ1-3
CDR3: SVRAGSSSGNTIY

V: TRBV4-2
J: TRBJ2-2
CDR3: ASSQELPGELF

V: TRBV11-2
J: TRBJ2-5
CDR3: ASSDSLEAGWQETQY

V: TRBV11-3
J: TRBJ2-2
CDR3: ASSWTSVGRTGELF

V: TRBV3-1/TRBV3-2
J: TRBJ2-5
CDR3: ASSQAAGGETQY

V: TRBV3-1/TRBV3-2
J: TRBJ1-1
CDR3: ASSSDQGRTF

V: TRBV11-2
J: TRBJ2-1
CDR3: ASSARGLAGNEQF

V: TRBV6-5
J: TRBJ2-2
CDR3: ASSLPGRGTGELF

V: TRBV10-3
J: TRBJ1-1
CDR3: AISEDSRNTEAF

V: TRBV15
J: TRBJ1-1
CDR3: ATSRGQGLGGAF

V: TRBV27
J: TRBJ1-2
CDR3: ASSSGQGVYGYT

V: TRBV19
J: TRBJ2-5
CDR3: ASSLYSGTDKTQY

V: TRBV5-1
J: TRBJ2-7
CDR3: ASSLDVGYEQY

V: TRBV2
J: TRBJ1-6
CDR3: ASTFGDSPLH

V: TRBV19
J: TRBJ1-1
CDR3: ASSIRGRHDTEAF

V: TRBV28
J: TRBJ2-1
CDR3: ASSFVPVSYNEQF

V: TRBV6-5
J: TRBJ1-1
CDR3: ASSYRRENEAF

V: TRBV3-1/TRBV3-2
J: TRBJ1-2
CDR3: ASSQDSGYT

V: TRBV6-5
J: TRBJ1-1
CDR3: AFSRDLETEAF

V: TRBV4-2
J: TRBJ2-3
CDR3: ASSQEERAGVVADTQY

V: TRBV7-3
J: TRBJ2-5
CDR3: ASSPSGGETQY

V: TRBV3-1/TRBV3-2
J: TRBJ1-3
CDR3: ASSQNWNTIY

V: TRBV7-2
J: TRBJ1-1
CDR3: ASSLQTGGNTEAF

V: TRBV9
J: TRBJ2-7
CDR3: ASSPPGTGGWYEQY

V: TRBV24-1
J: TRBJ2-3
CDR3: ATSGSLAGVSDTQY

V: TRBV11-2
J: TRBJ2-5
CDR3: ASSLAPVQETQY

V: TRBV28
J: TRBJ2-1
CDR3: ASTEDREYNEQF

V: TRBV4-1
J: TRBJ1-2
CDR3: ASSALAGVYGYT

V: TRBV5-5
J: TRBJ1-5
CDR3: ASSSLPGQGNQPQH

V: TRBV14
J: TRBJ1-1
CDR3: ASSEGAEAF

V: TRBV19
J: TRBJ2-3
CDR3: ASSISGRPSTDTQY

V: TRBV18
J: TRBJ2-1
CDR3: ASSPMAGGYNEQF

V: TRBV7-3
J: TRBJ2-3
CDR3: ASSPGYRTDTQY

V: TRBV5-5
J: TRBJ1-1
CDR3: ASSFQGVWTEAF

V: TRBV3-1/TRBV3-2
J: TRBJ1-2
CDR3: ASSFRTGHYGYT

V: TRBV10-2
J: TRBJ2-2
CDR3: AIRDTYTGELF

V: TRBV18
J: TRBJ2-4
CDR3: ASSPGQGKDIQY

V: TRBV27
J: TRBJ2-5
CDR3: ASSPLGTSKETQY

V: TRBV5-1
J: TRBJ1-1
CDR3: ASSLTGNTEAF

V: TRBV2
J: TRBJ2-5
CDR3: ASRVSGTLQETQY

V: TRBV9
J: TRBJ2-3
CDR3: ASGPGLPVGDTQY

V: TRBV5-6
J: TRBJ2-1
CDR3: ASSLEGVDEQF

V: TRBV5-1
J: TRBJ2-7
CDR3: ASSDGTSGSYEQY

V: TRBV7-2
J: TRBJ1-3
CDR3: ASSLSGGYSGNTIY

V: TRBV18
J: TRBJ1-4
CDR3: ASSNRQGGSTNEKLF

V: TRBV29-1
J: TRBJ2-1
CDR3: SVDYRGQQF

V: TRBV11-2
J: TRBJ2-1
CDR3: ASSPRWRRVHNEQF

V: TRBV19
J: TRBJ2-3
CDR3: ASSFLVGTTPRASTQY

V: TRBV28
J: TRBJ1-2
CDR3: ASSRGNGRYGYT

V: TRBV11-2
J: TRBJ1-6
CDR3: ASSLVWSRDSPLH